This T cell receptor (beta chain) emerged from a study of monozygotic twins with inflammatory bowel disease. For every TCR library, around 3,700 ng of total RNA was used. Researchers generated cDNA in eight separate reactions per sample. Reanalyzing the 5' RACE reads, TCRdb keeps one entry per CDR3 protein, without DNA. This repertoire comprises approximately 330,000 distinct CDR3 sequences; its ten largest clones make up over 2%. Germline CDR1 is SGHTA and CDR2 is FQGTGA. The CDR3 covers 15 residues. No sorting of T cells preceded isolation of total RNA from whole blood. Study results and limitations: There was no way to distinguish the different T cell subtypes.

Details on this clonotype: What it binds is unknown.

This receptor was identified in a human donor with ulcerative colitis or Crohn's disease, or a healthy co-twin of an affected twin (not recorded which). Material for sequencing was blood. This chain links TRBV7-3 with TRBJ2-7; the D call from TCRdb, TRBD2, cannot be confirmed without DNA. The CDR3 here is CASSLLGGFSYEQYF. The full variable domain, rest sourced from reference TRBV7-3 and TRBJ2-7, is GAGVSQTPSNKVTEKGKYVELRCDPISGHTALYWYRQSLGQGPEFLIYFQGTGAADDSGLPNDRFFAVRPEGSVSTLKIQRTERGDSAVYLCASSLLGGFSYEQYFGPGTRLTVT.